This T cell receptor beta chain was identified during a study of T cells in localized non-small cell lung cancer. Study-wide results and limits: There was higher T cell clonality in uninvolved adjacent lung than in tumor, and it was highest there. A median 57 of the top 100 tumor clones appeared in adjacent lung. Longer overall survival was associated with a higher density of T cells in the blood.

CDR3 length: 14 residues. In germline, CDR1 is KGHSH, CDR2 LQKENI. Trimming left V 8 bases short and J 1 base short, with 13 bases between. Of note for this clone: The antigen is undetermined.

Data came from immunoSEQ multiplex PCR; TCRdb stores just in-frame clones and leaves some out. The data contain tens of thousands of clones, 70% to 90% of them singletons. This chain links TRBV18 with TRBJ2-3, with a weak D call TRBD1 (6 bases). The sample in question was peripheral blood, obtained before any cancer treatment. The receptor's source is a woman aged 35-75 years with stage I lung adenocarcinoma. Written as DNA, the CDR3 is TGTGCCAGCCAAGGACAGACTGGCACAGATACGCAGTATTTT. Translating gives CASQGQTGTDTQYF.